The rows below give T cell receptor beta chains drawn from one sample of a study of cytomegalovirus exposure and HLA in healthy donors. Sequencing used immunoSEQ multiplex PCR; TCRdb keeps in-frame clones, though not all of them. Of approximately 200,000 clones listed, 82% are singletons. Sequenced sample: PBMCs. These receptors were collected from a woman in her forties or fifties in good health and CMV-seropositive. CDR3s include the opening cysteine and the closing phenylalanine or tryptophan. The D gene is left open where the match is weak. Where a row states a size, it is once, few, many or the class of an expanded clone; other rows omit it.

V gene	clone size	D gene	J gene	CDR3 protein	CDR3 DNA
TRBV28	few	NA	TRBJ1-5	CATKPGSPRQPQHF	TGTGCCACAAAACCAGGGTCTCCCCGACAGCCCCAGCATTTT
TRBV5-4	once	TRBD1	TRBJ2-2	CASSWPVQGDTGELFF	TGTGCCAGCAGCTGGCCCGTCCAGGGGGACACCGGGGAGCTGTTTTTT
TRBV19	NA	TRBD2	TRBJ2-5	CASSIRTSQNQETQYF	TGTGCCAGTAGTATAAGGACTAGCCAGAACCAAGAGACCCAGTACTTC
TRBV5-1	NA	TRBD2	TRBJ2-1	CASSLVSGVHNEQFF	TGCGCCAGCAGCTTGGTTAGCGGGGTCCACAATGAGCAGTTCTTC
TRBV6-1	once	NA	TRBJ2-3	CASRLEGSTDTQYF	TGTGCCAGCAGGTTGGAGGGGAGCACAGATACGCAGTATTTT
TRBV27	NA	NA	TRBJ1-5	CASTPTVGNQPQHF	TGTGCCAGCACCCCAACGGTAGGCAATCAGCCCCAGCATTTT
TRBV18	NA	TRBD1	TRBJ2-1	CASSPSRDRPRVYNEQFF	TGTGCCAGCTCACCTTCACGGGACAGGCCTCGCGTGTACAATGAGCAGTTCTTC
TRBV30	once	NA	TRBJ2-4	CAWSRDRVLAKNIQYF	TGTGCCTGGAGTAGAGACAGAGTTCTAGCCAAAAACATTCAGTACTTC
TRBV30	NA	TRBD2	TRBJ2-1	CAWSVRGSGYNEQFF	TGTGCCTGGAGTGTACGGGGTAGCGGGTACAATGAGCAGTTCTTC
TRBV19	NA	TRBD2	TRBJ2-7	CASSPTGASGALPYEQYF	TGTGCCAGTAGTCCTACCGGAGCAAGCGGGGCCTTACCTTACGAGCAGTACTTC
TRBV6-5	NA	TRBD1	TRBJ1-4	CASSYSNRRGREKLFF	TGTGCCAGCAGTTACTCGAACAGGAGGGGGCGTGAGAAACTGTTTTTT
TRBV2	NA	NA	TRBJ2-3	CASSEGQVGDTQYF	TGTGCCAGCAGTGAGGGGCAAGTTGGAGATACGCAGTATTTT
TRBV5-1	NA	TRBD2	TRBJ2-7	CASSLDPSGRAPSYEQYF	TGCGCCAGCAGCTTGGATCCTAGCGGGAGGGCCCCATCCTACGAGCAGTACTTC
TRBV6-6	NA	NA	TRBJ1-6	CASSLLGTPNSPLHF	TGTGCCAGCAGCCTACTCGGGACACCCAATTCACCCCTCCACTTT
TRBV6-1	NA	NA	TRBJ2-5	CASSSGQLKETQYF	TGTGCCAGCAGTTCAGGACAGCTGAAAGAGACCCAGTACTTC
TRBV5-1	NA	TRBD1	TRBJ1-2	CASSWDRGTDGYTF	TGCGCCAGCAGCTGGGACAGGGGAACGGATGGCTACACCTTC
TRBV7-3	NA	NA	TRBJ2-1	CASSLTADYYNEQFF	TGTGCCAGCAGCTTAACGGCCGACTATTACAATGAGCAGTTCTTC
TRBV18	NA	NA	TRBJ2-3	CASSSSTDTQYF	TGTGCCAGCTCATCTAGCACAGATACGCAGTATTTT
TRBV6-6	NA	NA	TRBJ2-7	CASHPTGTSYEQYF	TGTGCCAGCCATCCTACAGGGACGTCCTACGAGCAGTACTTC
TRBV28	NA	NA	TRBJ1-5	CASSLPGRGSQPQHF	TGTGCCAGCAGCCTCCCCGGTAGGGGGAGTCAGCCCCAGCATTTT
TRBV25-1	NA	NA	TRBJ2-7	CASSSGTSYEQYF	TGTGCCAGCAGTTCGGGGACTTCCTACGAGCAGTACTTC
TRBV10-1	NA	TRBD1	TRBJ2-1	CASSVTGEAYNEQFF	TGCGCCAGCAGTGTGACAGGGGAAGCCTACAATGAGCAGTTCTTC
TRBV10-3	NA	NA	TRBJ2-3	CAIRPNRRGTDTQYF	TGTGCCATCCGACCTAACAGGCGAGGCACAGATACGCAGTATTTT
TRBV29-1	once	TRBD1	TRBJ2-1	CSSLTGGNEQFF	TGCAGCTCGTTGACAGGGGGCAATGAGCAGTTCTTC
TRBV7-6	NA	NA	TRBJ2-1	CASSFNRADYNEQFF	TGTGCCAGCAGCTTTAACAGGGCCGATTACAATGAGCAGTTCTTC
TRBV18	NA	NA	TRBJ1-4	CASSPGQVNEKLFF	TGTGCCAGCTCACCGGGGCAGGTTAATGAAAAACTGTTTTTT
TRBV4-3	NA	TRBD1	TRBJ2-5	CASSLGDRGMETQYF	TGCGCCAGCAGCCTTGGGGACAGGGGTATGGAGACCCAGTACTTC
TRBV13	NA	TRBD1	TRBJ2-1	CATALRGHHNEQFF	TGTGCCACCGCCCTAAGGGGGCACCATAATGAGCAGTTCTTC
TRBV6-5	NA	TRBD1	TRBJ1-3	CASSSGQGYAGNTIYF	TGTGCCAGCAGTTCCGGACAGGGGTATGCTGGAAACACCATATATTTT
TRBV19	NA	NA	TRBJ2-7	CASSILDNYEQYF	TGTGCCAGTAGTATTTTGGACAACTACGAGCAGTACTTC
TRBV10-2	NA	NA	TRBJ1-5	CASSQTDRNQPQHF	TGCGCCAGCAGTCAAACGGACAGAAATCAGCCCCAGCATTTT
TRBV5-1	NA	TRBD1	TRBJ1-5	CASTETGGNQPQHF	TGCGCCAGCACTGAGACAGGGGGCAATCAGCCCCAGCATTTT
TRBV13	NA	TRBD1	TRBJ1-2	CASSLGQGGYTF	TGTGCCAGCAGCCTAGGACAGGGTGGCTACACCTTC
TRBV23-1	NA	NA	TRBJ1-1	CASSPAPPRVGQGKNTEAFF	TGCGCCAGCAGTCCAGCCCCACCCCGGGTGGGGCAAGGTAAGAACACTGAAGCTTTCTTT
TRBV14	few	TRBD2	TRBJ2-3	CASSQLGGRPSTDTQYF	TGTGCCAGCAGCCAACTTGGCGGGAGGCCTAGCACAGATACGCAGTATTTT
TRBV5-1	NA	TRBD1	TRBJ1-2	CASSLLGQSDGYTF	TGCGCCAGCAGCCTGCTGGGACAGAGTGATGGCTACACCTTC
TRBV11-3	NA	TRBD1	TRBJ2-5	CASSPGQGQTQYF	TGTGCCAGCAGTCCCGGACAGGGCCAGACCCAGTACTTC
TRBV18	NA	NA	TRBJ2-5	CASSPVTGQQETQYF	TGTGCCAGCTCACCCGTGACAGGACAGCAAGAGACCCAGTACTTC
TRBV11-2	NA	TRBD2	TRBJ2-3	CASSWGGLADTQYF	TGTGCCAGCAGCTGGGGAGGGCTCGCAGATACGCAGTATTTT
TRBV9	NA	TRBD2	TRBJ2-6	CASSVGLLAGSSGANVLTF	TGTGCCAGCAGCGTCGGTTTACTAGCGGGGAGCTCTGGGGCCAACGTCCTGACTTTC
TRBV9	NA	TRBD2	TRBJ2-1	CASSVEVAGNEQFF	TGTGCCAGCAGCGTAGAGGTAGCGGGCAATGAGCAGTTCTTC
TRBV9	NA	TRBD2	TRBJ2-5	CASSGGLADRQETQYF	TGTGCCAGCAGCGGAGGACTAGCAGATCGCCAAGAGACCCAGTACTTC